This T cell receptor beta chain derives from a study of blood T cell repertoires in COVID-19. Across the whole study: The United States, Italy and Spain were the sources of the acute and convalescent COVID-19 samples.

Libraries were prepared by immunoSEQ multiplex PCR; TCRdb keeps only in-frame clonotypes and omits some of them. The sample lists around 330,000 clones, over 75% occurring once. The CDR3 extends over 16 amino acids. Germline CDR1 SGHVS, CDR2 FNYEAQ. V trimming: 4 bases; J trimming: 2 bases; junction bases outside the gene matches: 3. The study drew participants aged about 18 to 89 years from 20 to 30 US areas. Recovery meant two consecutive negative NP/OP PCR tests, professional clearance, or resolved symptoms. The receptor was isolated from a middle-aged woman who had recovered from COVID-19. Sequenced input: PBMCs or T cells enriched from blood (not recorded which). The rearrangement uses TRBV7-6 and TRBJ2-7; 15 bases line up with TRBD2. CDR3 bases: TGTGCCAGCAGCTCAGGACTAGCGGGGGGGCCCTACGAGCAGTACTTC. Protein sequence: CASSSGLAGGPYEQYF. The full variable domain, rest sourced from reference TRBV7-6 and TRBJ2-7, is GAGVSQSPRYKVTKRGQDVALRCDPISGHVSLYWYRQALGQGPEFLTYFNYEAQQDKSGLPNDRFSAERPEGSISTLTIQRTEQRDSAMYRCASSSGLAGGPYEQYFGPGTRLTVT.